This T cell receptor beta chain was documented in a study of blood T cell repertoires in COVID-19. The CDR3 has 14 amino acids. CDR1 and CDR2 (germline): LGHDT, YNNKEL (reference sequence). Deletions cut 4 bases from V and 3 bases from J, with 13 bases between. Sequencing used immunoSEQ multiplex PCR; TCRdb keeps in-frame clones, though not all of them. Of some 350,000 clones in the sample, less than 90% were seen once. The source is a woman between 25 and 40 years old who had recovered from COVID-19. What was sequenced was PBMCs or T cells enriched from blood (not recorded which). J is TRBJ2-7 and V is TRBV3-1 (or the pseudogene TRBV3-2), with D possibly being TRBD2 (6 bases). The CDR3 spells CASSLGDSLYEQYF. The CDR3 DNA is TGTGCCAGCAGCCTTGGGGACTCCCTCTACGAGCAGTACTTC.